This T cell receptor (beta chain) comes out of a study of blood T cell repertoires in COVID-19. The wider study: Sites across the United States, Italy and Spain contributed samples from acute and convalescent COVID-19. Sample material is recorded as cDNA or gDNA derived from T cells, B-cell-depleted T cells, or PBMCs.

Authors' analysis steps: Reference gene primers were amplified, and this amplification served to estimate nucleated cell counts. Sequencing was performed with immunoSEQ multiplex PCR; in TCRdb, only in-frame clones are kept and a portion is missing. V, J and clone size were drawn from that table, and D and trimming were deduced from the DNA. The table has 43,000 or so clones, approximately 80% seen once. CDR1 and CDR2 from the germline V gene are SGDLS and YYNGEE. This CDR3 has 14 amino acids. Trimming took off 0 bases at V and 8 bases at J, with 14 bases between the two ends. The sample holds a few counts of this clone.

Sequences were obtained from peripheral blood. The TCR was taken from a woman aged 60-75 years with acute or convalescent COVID-19. The chain combines TRBV9 with TRBJ1-2, with D perhaps matching TRBD1 (5 bases). The CDR3 sequence: CASSVAAARGGYTF. In DNA form, the CDR3 reads TGTGCCAGCAGCGTAGCGGCAGCCCGGGGGGGCTACACCTTC.